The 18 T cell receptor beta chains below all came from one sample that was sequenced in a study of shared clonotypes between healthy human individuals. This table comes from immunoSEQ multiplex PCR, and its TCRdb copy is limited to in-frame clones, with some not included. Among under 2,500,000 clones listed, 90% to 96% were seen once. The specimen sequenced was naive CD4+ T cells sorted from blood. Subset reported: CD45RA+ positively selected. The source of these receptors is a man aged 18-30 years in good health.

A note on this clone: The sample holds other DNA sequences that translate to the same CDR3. In DNA form, the CDR3 reads TGTGCCTGGAGTGTCACCTATGGCTACACCTTC. This gives the protein CAWSVTYGYTF. The chain links TRBV30 to TRBJ1-2; no reliable D call. This CDR3 has 11 amino acids. Germline V lookup: CDR1 GTSNPN, CDR2 SVGIG (reference sequence). V lost 0 bases and J 4 bases, leaving 3 bases between the germline ends.

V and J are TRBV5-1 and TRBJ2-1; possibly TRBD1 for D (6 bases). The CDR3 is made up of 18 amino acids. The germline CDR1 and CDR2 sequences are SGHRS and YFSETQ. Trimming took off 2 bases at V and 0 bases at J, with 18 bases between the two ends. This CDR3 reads CASSFPPGQMSSYNEQFF. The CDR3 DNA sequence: TGCGCCAGCAGCTTTCCCCCTGGACAGATGAGCTCCTACAATGAGCAGTTCTTC.

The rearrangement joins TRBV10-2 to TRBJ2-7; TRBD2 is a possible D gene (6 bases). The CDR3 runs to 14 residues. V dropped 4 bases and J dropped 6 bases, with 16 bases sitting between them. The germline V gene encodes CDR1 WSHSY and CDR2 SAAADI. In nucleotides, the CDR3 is TGCGCCAGCAGTGTGGCGGGGACGGTAGTCGAGCAGTACTTC. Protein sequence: CASSVAGTVVEQYF.

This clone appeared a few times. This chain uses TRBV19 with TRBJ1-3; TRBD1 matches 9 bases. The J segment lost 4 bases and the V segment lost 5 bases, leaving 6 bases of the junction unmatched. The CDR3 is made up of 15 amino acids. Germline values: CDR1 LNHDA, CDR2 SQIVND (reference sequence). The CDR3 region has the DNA TGTGCCAGTAGTCCAGGACAGGGGAGAGGAAACACCATATATTTT. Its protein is CASSPGQGRGNTIYF.

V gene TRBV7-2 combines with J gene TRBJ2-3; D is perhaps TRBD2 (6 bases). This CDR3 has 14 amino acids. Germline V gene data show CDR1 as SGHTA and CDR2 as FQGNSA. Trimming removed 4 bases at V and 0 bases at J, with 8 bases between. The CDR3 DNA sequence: TGTGCCAGCAGCTGGACTATTAGCACAGATACGCAGTATTTT. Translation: CASSWTISTDTQYF.

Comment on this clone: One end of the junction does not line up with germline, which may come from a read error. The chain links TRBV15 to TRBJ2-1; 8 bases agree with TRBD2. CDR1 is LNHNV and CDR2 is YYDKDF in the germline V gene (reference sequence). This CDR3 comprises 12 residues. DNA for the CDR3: TGTGCCACCAGCAGAGATCGAAGCGGGAGTGTCTTC. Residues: CATSRDRSGSVF.

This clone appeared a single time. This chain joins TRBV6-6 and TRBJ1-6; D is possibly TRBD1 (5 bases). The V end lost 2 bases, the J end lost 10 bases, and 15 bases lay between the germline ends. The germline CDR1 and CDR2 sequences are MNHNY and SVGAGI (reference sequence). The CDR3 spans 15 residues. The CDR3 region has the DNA TGTGCCAGCAGTTACGAGGGCAGGGTTGGCTCACCCCTCCACTTT. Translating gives CASSYEGRVGSPLHF.

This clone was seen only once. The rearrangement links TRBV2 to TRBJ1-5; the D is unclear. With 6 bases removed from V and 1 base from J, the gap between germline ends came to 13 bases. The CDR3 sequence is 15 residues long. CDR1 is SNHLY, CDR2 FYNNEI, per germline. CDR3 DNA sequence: TGTGCCAGCAGCGTGAGTGGTCCGAGCAATCAGCCCCAGCATTTT. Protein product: CASSVSGPSNQPQHF.

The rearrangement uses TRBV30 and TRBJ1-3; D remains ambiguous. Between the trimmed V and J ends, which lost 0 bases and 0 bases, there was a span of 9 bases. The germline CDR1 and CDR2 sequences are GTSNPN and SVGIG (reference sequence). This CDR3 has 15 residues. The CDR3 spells CAWSVSQRSGNTIYF. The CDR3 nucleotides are TGTGCCTGGAGTGTATCCCAGCGCTCTGGAAACACCATATATTTT.

The CDR3 DNA sequence: TGTGCCAGCTCACCACCAGCATGGGTAACTGAAGCTTTCTTT. Translated: CASSPPAWVTEAFF. The chain couples TRBV18 to TRBJ1-1; D is unclear. Germline CDR1 is KGHSH and CDR2 is LQKENI. V gave up 0 bases and J gave up 5 bases, with 10 bases separating them. The CDR3 has 14 amino acids.

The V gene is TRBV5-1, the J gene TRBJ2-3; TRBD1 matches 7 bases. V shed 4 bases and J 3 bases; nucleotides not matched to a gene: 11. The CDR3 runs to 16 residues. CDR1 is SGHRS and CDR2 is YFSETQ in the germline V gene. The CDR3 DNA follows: TGCGCCAGCAGCAACAGTCAGGGGGTGAGAACAGATACGCAGTATTTT. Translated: CASSNSQGVRTDTQYF.

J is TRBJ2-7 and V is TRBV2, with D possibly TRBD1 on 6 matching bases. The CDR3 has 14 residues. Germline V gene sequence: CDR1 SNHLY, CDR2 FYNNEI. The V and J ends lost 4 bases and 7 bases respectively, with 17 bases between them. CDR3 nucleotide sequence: TGTGCCAGCAGTGTAACCGGGACAACCGGGGAGCAGTACTTC. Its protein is CASSVTGTTGEQYF.

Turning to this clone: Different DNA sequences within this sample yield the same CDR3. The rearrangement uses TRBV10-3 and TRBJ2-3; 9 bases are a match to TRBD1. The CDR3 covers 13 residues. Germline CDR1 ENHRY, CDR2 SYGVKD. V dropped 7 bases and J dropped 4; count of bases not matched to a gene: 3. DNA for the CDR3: TGTGCCATCACTCGGACAGGGGCAGATACGCAGTATTTT. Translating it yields CAITRTGADTQYF.

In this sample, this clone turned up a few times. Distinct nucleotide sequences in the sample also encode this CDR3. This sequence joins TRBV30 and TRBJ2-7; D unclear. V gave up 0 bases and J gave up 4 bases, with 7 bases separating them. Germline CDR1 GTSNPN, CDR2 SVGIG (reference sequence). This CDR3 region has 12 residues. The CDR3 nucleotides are TGTGCCTGGAGTGTACACGGATACGAGCAGTACTTC. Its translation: CAWSVHGYEQYF.

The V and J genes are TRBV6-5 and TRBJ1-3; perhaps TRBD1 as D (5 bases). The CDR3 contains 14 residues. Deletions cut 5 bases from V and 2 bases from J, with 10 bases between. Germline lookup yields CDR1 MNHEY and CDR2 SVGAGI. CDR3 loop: CASSRGDPGNTIYF. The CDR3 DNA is TGTGCCAGCAGTAGAGGGGATCCTGGAAACACCATATATTTT.

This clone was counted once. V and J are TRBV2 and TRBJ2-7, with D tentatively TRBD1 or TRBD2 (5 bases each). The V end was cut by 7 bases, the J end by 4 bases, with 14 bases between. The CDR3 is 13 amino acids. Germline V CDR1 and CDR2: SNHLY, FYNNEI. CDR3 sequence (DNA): TGTGCCAGCACCAGGGACGGGGCTTACGAGCAGTACTTC. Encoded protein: CASTRDGAYEQYF.

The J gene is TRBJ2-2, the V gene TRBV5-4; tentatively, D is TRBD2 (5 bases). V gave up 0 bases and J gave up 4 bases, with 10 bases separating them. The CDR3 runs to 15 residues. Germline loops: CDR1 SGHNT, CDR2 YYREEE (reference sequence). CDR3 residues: CASSLGGPGTGELFF. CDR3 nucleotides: TGTGCCAGCAGCTTGGGAGGGCCGGGCACCGGGGAGCTGTTTTTT.

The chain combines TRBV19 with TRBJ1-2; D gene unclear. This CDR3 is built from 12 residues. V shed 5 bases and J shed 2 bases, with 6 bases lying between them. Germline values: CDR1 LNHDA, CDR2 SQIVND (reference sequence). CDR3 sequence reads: CASSPPNYGYTF. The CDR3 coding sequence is TGTGCCAGTAGTCCACCCAACTATGGCTACACCTTC.